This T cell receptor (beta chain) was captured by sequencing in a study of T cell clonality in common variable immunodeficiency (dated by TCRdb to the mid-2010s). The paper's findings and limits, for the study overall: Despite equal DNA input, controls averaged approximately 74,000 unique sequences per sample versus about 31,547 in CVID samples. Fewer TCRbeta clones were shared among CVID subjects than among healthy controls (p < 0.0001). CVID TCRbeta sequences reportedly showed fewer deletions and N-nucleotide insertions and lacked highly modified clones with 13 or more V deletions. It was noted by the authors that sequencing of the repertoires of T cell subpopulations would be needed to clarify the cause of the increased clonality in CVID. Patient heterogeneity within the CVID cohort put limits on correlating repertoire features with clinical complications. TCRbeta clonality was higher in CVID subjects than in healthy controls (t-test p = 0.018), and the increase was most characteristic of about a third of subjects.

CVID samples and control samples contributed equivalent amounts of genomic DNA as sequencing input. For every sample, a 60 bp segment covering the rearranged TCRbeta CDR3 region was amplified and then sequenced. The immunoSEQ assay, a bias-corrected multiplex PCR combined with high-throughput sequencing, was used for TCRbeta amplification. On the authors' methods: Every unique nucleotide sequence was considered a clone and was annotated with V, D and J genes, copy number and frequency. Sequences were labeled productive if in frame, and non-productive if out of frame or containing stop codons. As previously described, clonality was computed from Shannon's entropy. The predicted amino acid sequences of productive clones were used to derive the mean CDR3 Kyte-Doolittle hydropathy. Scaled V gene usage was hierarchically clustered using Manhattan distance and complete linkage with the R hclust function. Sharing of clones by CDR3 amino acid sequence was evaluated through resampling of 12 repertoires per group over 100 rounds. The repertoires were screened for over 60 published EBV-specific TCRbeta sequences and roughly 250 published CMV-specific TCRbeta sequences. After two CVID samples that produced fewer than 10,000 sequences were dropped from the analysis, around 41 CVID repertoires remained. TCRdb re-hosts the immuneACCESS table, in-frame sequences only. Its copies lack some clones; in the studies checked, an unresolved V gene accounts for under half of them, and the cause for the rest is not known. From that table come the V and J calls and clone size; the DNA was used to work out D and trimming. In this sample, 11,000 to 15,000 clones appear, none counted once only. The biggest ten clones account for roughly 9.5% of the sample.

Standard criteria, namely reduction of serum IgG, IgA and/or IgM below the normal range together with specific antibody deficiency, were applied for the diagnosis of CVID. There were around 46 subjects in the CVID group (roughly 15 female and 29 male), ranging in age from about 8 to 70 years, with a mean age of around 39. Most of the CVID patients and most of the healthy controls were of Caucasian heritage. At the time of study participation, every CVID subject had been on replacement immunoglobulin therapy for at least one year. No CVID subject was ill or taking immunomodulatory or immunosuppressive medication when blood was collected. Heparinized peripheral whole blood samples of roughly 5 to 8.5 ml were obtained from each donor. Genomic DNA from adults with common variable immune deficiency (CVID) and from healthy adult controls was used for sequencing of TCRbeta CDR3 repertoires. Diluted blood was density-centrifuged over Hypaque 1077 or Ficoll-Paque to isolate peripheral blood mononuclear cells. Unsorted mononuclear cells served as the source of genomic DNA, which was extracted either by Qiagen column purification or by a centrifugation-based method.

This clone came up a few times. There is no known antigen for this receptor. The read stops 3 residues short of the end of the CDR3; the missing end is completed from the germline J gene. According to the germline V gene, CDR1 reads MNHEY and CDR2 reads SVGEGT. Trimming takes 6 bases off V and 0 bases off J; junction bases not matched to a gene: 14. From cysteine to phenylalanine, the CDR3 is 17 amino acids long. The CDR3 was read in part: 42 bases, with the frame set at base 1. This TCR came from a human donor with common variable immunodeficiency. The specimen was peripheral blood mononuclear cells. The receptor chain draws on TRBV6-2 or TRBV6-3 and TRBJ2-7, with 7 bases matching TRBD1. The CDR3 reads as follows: CASRVNPRQGSSYEQYF. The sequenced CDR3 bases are TGTGCCAGCAGGGTCAACCCTCGACAGGGCTCCTCCTACGAG.